The 21 T cell receptor beta chains given below trace back to one sample, sequenced in a study of beta chain features in type 1 diabetes. The whole isolated RNA underwent reverse transcription, so sequencing captured expressed TCRB transcripts. Profiled with immunoSEQ multiplex PCR; TCRdb holds only in-frame clones, not every one. The sample shows around 340,000 clones, 6.5% to 10% of them seen only once. The sample consisted of central memory CD4+ T cells from blood. All receptors come from a woman aged 18 to 35 in good health.

This clone appeared a few times. In the same sample, other DNA sequences code for this CDR3. This chain uses TRBV29-1 with TRBJ2-1; D is possibly TRBD1 (5 bases). The CDR3 consists of 11 residues. Germline values: CDR1 SQVTM, CDR2 ANQGSEA. V dropped 4 bases and J dropped 5 bases, with 6 bases sitting between them. As DNA, the CDR3 is TGCAGCGTTGGCAGGGACAATGAGCAGTTCTTC. This codes for CSVGRDNEQFF.

CDR3 DNA: TGTGCCAGCAGTGGCTATTCCGCAGAGGAGCAGTACTTC. This sequence encodes CASSGYSAEEQYF. This chain links TRBV6-1 with TRBJ2-7; D unresolved. CDR3 length equals 13 residues. Germline CDR1 reads MNHNS; CDR2 reads SASEGT. V was clipped by 4 bases and J by 7 bases, with 14 bases between them.

This clone was recorded at least ten times. The V gene is TRBV10-1, the J gene TRBJ1-4; no firm D call. Germline CDR1 is WNHNN and CDR2 is SYGVQD (reference sequence). The V and J ends lost 8 bases and 5 bases respectively, with 6 bases between them. This CDR3 region has 11 residues. The CDR3 DNA is TGCGCCAGCGGTGGGAATGAAAAACTGTTTTTT. Translating gives CASGGNEKLFF.

This clone was detected ten times or more. The chain has TRBV28 and TRBJ1-2; TRBD1 is a possible D gene (6 bases). V lost 6 bases and J lost 5, with 10 bases in between. Germline V gene lookup returns CDR1 MDHEN and CDR2 SYDVKM. The CDR3 consists of 12 residues. CDR3 in amino acids: CASRVGQYGYTF. CDR3 nucleotides: TGTGCCAGCAGAGTAGGACAGTATGGCTACACCTTC.

This clone has a handful of counts. The identical CDR3 is also encoded by other nucleotide sequences in the sample. The chain employs TRBV27 and TRBJ2-7; D may be TRBD2 (6 bases). Trimming shortened V by 6 bases and J by 3 bases, and 9 bases separated the two germline ends. This CDR3 comprises 12 residues. Germline CDR1 MNHEY, CDR2 SMNVEV (reference sequence). The chain's CDR3 is CASRTGDYEQYF. Here the CDR3 DNA reads TGTGCCAGCAGGACGGGAGACTACGAGCAGTACTTC.

This clone has a count of ten or more. The CDR3 loop is CATGGEQYF. The CDR3 DNA reads TGTGCCACCGGAGGAGAGCAGTACTTC. V and J are TRBV10-3 and TRBJ2-7; tentatively, D is TRBD2 (5 bases). CDR3 length equals 9 residues. Germline V CDR1 and CDR2: ENHRY, SYGVKD. Trimming took off 10 bases at V and 7 bases at J, with 8 bases between the two ends.

At least ten counts were recorded for this clone. The chain has TRBV7-9 and TRBJ2-1; TRBD2 might be the D (6 bases). The V gene's germline CDR1 is SEHNR and CDR2 FQNEAQ (reference sequence). The V end was cut by 5 bases, the J end by 4 bases, with 15 bases between. The CDR3 is made up of 15 amino acids. CDR3 DNA: TGTGCCAGCAGCGCGGTAGCTAGCGATTACAATGAGCAGTTCTTC. This codes for CASSAVASDYNEQFF. The whole variable domain, remainder taken from reference TRBV7-9 and TRBJ2-1, is DTGVSQNPRHKITKRGQNVTFRCDPISEHNRLYWYRQTLGQGPEFLTYFQNEAQLEKSRLLSDRFSAERPKGSFSTLEIQRTEQGDSAMYLCASSAVASDYNEQFFGPGTRLTVL.

The chain joins TRBV5-1 to TRBJ2-7; the D gene is possibly TRBD2 (5 bases). This CDR3 has 13 amino acids. CDR1 and CDR2 (germline): SGHRS, YFSETQ. V lost 5 bases to trimming and J lost 2 bases, with 11 bases between them. The CDR3 coding sequence is TGCGCCAGCAGAGGACTGCCAGCCTACGAGCAGTACTTC. Translating gives CASRGLPAYEQYF.

This clone showed up many times. V gene TRBV4-2 combines with J gene TRBJ2-5; 11 nucleotides agree with TRBD1. This CDR3 region has 17 residues. V lost 3 bases to trimming and J lost 5 bases; unmatched junction nucleotides: 11. The germline V gene has CDR1 LGHNA and CDR2 YNFKEQ. CDR3 nucleotides: TGTGCCAGCAGCCAGAGAAAGGACAGGGGGCAGGGTGAGACCCAGTACTTC. The encoded protein is CASSQRKDRGQGETQYF.

This clone has only a few counts. The chain uses TRBV19 and TRBJ1-1, with TRBD1 matching over 7 bases. V shed 6 bases and J 0 bases; nucleotides not matched to a gene: 7. Germline V gene sequence: CDR1 LNHDA, CDR2 SQIVND (reference sequence). The CDR3 is 15 amino acids. The CDR3, as DNA: TGTGCCAGTAGGACAAAGGGACAGATGAACACTGAAGCTTTCTTT. Its protein product is CASRTKGQMNTEAFF.

On this clone itself: Other DNA sequences from this sample encode an identical CDR3 as well. CDR3 in amino acids: CASSSDREETQYF. The CDR3 nucleotides are TGTGCCAGCAGCTCAGACAGGGAAGAGACCCAGTACTTC. This chain links TRBV11-2 with TRBJ2-5; the match to TRBD1 covers 7 bases. The CDR3 length is 13 residues. The ends lost 4 bases at V and 3 bases at J; junction bases unmatched: 2. Germline CDR1 SGHAT, CDR2 FQNNGV.

As DNA, the CDR3 is TGTGCCAGCAGCTTCCCGGGACTAGGAGAGACCCAGTACTTC. It encodes CASSFPGLGETQYF. The chain links TRBV5-4 to TRBJ2-5; TRBD2 matches 8 bases. CDR1 and CDR2 (germline): SGHNT, YYREEE (reference sequence). This CDR3 is 14 amino acids long. The J segment lost 4 bases and the V segment lost 2 bases, leaving 4 bases of the junction unmatched.

V usage is TRBV5-5 and J usage is TRBJ1-1; TRBD1 matches 7 bases. V lost 3 bases and J lost 4; bases outside the gene matches: 6. Germline lookup yields CDR1 SGHKS and CDR2 YYEKEE (reference sequence). The CDR3 has 14 amino acids. For the CDR3, the DNA is TGTGCCAGCAGCTGGAACAGGGGCGGCACTGAAGCTTTCTTT. Translating gives CASSWNRGGTEAFF.

V gene TRBV19 combines with J gene TRBJ1-5; no clear D gene. This CDR3 is built from 13 residues. V lost 4 bases to trimming and J lost 7 bases, with 11 bases between them. Germline V lookup: CDR1 LNHDA, CDR2 SQIVND (reference sequence). CDR3 DNA sequence: TGTGCCAGTAGTAAGGACCCGGGACAGCCCCAGCATTTT. The encoded protein is CASSKDPGQPQHF.

The chain employs TRBV6-6 and TRBJ1-5; D is unclear. Per germline, CDR1 MNHNY and CDR2 SVGAGI (reference sequence). The germline V and J ends were trimmed by 6 bases and 2 bases, with 11 bases remaining between them. The CDR3 runs 14 residues. Here the CDR3 DNA reads TGTGCCAGCAGCCCTGGACGGGGCAATCAGCCCCAGCATTTT. Translation gives CASSPGRGNQPQHF.

The chain recombines TRBV7-9 with TRBJ2-7; D is possibly TRBD1 (6 bases). CDR1 SEHNR and CDR2 FQNEAQ come from the germline V gene (reference sequence). The V and J ends lost 3 bases and 5 bases respectively, with 11 bases between them. The length of the CDR3 is 13 residues. This CDR3 is CASSFRNRDEQYF. The CDR3, as DNA: TGTGCCAGCAGCTTCCGGAACAGGGACGAGCAGTACTTC.

The V call is TRBV7-2, the J call TRBJ2-7; D uncertain. This CDR3 comprises 14 residues. Trimming took off 2 bases at V and 5 bases at J, with 13 bases between the two ends. CDR1 is SGHTA and CDR2 is FQGNSA in the germline V gene. The CDR3 here is CASSLMRLADEQYF. The CDR3 bases are TGTGCCAGCAGCTTAATGAGGCTTGCCGACGAGCAGTACTTC. Drawing the rest from reference TRBV7-2 and TRBJ2-7, the complete variable domain is GAGVSQSPSNKVTEKGKDVELRCDPISGHTALYWYRQSLGQGLEFLIYFQGNSAPDKSGLPSDRFSAERTGGSVSTLTIQRTQQEDSAVYLCASSLMRLADEQYFGPGTRLTVT.

This clone was seen repeatedly, ten times or more. V gene TRBV7-3 combines with J gene TRBJ1-1; D is unresolved. Germline V gene sequence: CDR1 SGHTA, CDR2 FQGTGA. The CDR3 has 13 residues. V lost 1 base, J lost 1 base, and 4 bases lay in between. The CDR3 region is CASSLNQNTEAFF. The DNA for the CDR3 is TGTGCCAGCAGCTTAAACCAGAACACTGAAGCTTTCTTT.

The rearrangement uses TRBV19 and TRBJ2-5; 7 bases match TRBD1. V lost 2 bases, J lost 8 bases, and 8 bases stayed unmatched. The CDR3 consists of 14 residues. The V gene's germline CDR1 is LNHDA and CDR2 SQIVND (reference sequence). CDR3 sequence reads: CASSIMGQRATQYF. CDR3 bases: TGTGCCAGTAGTATAATGGGACAGCGAGCTACCCAGTACTTC.

V and J are TRBV2 and TRBJ1-4; TRBD1 matches 7 bases. V lost 7 bases and J lost 5; bases outside the gene matches: 7. The CDR3 is made up of 14 amino acids. Germline CDR1 is SNHLY and CDR2 is FYNNEI. The CDR3 DNA reads as TGTGCCAGCAAACTGGGACAGAAGAATGAAAAACTGTTTTTT. Translation: CASKLGQKNEKLFF. Based on the CDR3 plus reference TRBV2 and TRBJ1-4, the full variable domain is EPEVTQTPSHQVTQMGQEVILRCVPISNHLYFYWYRQILGQKVEFLVSFYNNEISEKSEIFDDQFSVERPDGSNFTLKIRSTKLEDSAMYFCASKLGQKNEKLFFGSGTQLSVL.

This clone was observed a handful of times. V is TRBV6-5 and J is TRBJ2-5, with D possibly TRBD1 on 6 matching bases. Between the trimmed V and J ends, which lost 5 bases and 7 bases, there was a span of 14 bases. Germline CDR1 reads MNHEY; CDR2 reads SVGAGI. The CDR3 totals 13 residues. CDR3 residues: CASSLQGSGTQYF. CDR3 nucleotides: TGTGCCAGCAGTCTACAGGGTTCTGGGACCCAGTACTTC.